These 5 T cell receptor beta chains came from one sample sequenced in a study of T cells and Merkel cell carcinoma outcomes. TCRdb's table, derived via immunoSEQ multiplex PCR, lists solely in-frame clones and lacks some. The sample records approximately 470 clones, over 75% being singletons. Source material: tumor tissue from Merkel cell carcinoma. These receptors were collected from a human donor with Merkel cell carcinoma.

The chain links TRBV7-2 to TRBJ1-3; the D is unclear. The germline gives CDR1 SGHTA, CDR2 FQGNSA. The CDR3 has 13 residues. The V gene lost 5 bases and the J gene lost 2 bases, with 7 bases spanning the gap. The chain's CDR3 is CASSPGPGNTIYF. The CDR3 nucleotides read TGTGCCAGCAGCCCCGGGCCTGGAAACACCATATATTTT.

The sample holds one count of this clone. The chain carries TRBV11-1 and TRBJ1-5, with D unclear. Trimming took 1 base from V and 9 from J, leaving 7 bases between them. The CDR3 has 12 amino acids. CDR1 SGHAT and CDR2 FQDESV come from the germline V gene (reference sequence). CDR3: CASSLGSGPQHF. CDR3 DNA: TGTGCCAGCAGCTTAGGGAGTGGGCCCCAGCATTTT.

The chain links TRBV7-2 to TRBJ2-2; the D is unclear. The CDR3 covers 14 residues. V lost 5 bases and J 0 bases, leaving 7 bases between the germline ends. The germline CDR1 and CDR2 sequences are SGHTA and FQGNSA. DNA of the CDR3: TGTGCCAGCAGCGAAATATCGAACACCGGGGAGCTGTTTTTT. Translated, it gives CASSEISNTGELFF.

The chain carries TRBV6-5 and TRBJ2-1; D may be TRBD1 (7 bases). Per germline, CDR1 MNHEY and CDR2 SVGAGI. The CDR3 consists of 13 residues. The ends were cut back, 6 bases at V and 7 bases at J, with 13 bases in the middle. The CDR3 region has the DNA TGTGCCAGCAGCAGGGGGGCTGGAAATGAGCAGTTCTTC. Protein: CASSRGAGNEQFF.

The chain recombines TRBV7-9 with TRBJ2-7; D unclear. Trimming took off 5 bases at V and 0 bases at J, with 11 bases between the two ends. The CDR3 covers 14 residues. Germline values: CDR1 SEHNR, CDR2 FQNEAQ (reference sequence). CDR3 DNA sequence: TGTGCCAGCAGCCCGGTCGGTAGCTCCTACGAGCAGTACTTC. Residues: CASSPVGSSYEQYF.